These T cell receptor beta chains were read from a single sample in a study of identifying expanded T cells in peripheral blood. Libraries were prepared by immunoSEQ multiplex PCR; TCRdb keeps only in-frame clonotypes and omits some of them. The data contain 80,000 to 90,000 clones, 75% to 90% of them singletons. Sequenced: blood. These receptors were taken from a person between 18 and 75 years old in good health. CDR3s include the opening cysteine and the closing phenylalanine or tryptophan. The order of the fields is D gene, J gene, V gene, clone size, CDR3 DNA, CDR3 protein. D genes are given only for firm matches. Expanded clones are given a class, and other clones once, few, many or no size at all.

NA TRBJ2-5 TRBV6-1 NA TGTGCCAGCAGTGACGTACAGGGAAAGACCCAGTACTTC CASSDVQGKTQYF
NA TRBJ2-6 TRBV18 NA TGTGCCAGCTCACCACCAGTCCAGATACCTTACTCTGGGGCCAACGTCCTGACTTTC CASSPPVQIPYSGANVLTF
TRBD2 TRBJ2-5 TRBV4-1 NA TGCGCCAGCAGCCTAGCGGGAGTGGAGACCCAGTACTTC CASSLAGVETQYF
NA TRBJ2-3 TRBV7-8 NA TGTGCCAGCAGCTTAGAACAGGGACTGCCCACAGATACGCAGTATTTT CASSLEQGLPTDTQYF
NA TRBJ1-3 TRBV28 NA TGTGCCAGCAGTTTATCGACAGTCGGAAACACCATATATTTT CASSLSTVGNTIYF
NA TRBJ1-1 TRBV29-1 NA TGCAGCGTTGAGTCTAGGACGGCCCCACCTGAAGCTTTCTTT CSVESRTAPPEAFF
NA TRBJ2-5 TRBV27 NA TGTGCCAGCAGTTTTTCCCCGTACGGGTCAGAGACCCAGTACTTC CASSFSPYGSETQYF
TRBD1 TRBJ2-5 TRBV6-6 NA TGTGCCAGCAGTGACCGGGACAGGGGACTAGAGACCCAGTACTTC CASSDRDRGLETQYF
NA TRBJ1-3 TRBV2 once TGTGCCAGCAGTGCCCGACTCTCTGGAAACACCATATATTTT CASSARLSGNTIYF
TRBD1 TRBJ1-2 TRBV27 NA TGTGCCAGTACTTCAGGGGGCTCTGGCTACACCTTC CASTSGGSGYTF
NA TRBJ2-2 TRBV19 NA TGTGCCACCTACGGGTCCCCCACCGGGGAGCTGTTTTTT CATYGSPTGELFF
NA TRBJ2-2 TRBV5-1 NA TGCGCCAGCAGCTTGGTCGTACAGGGCAGCGGGGAGCTGTTTTTT CASSLVVQGSGELFF
NA TRBJ1-1 TRBV6-5 NA TGTGCCAGCAGTTACTGGGAGGGGGGCACTGAAGCTTTCTTT CASSYWEGGTEAFF
NA TRBJ2-1 TRBV5-4 NA TGTGCCAGCAGCCTAAAAGGAGGAGGGGTCTACAATGAGCAGTTCTTC CASSLKGGGVYNEQFF
NA TRBJ2-6 TRBV5-8 NA TGTGCCAGCGAGAAAGGCCGGGGCTATGGGGCCAACGTCCTGACTTTC CASEKGRGYGANVLTF
NA TRBJ2-7 TRBV21-1 NA TGTGCCAGCAGCAATCCCCCAGGGCTTCCCATCTACGAGCAGTACTTC CASSNPPGLPIYEQYF
NA TRBJ2-7 TRBV20-1 NA TGCAGTGCGTTAACAGGGCAAGAGCAGTACTTC CSALTGQEQYF
NA TRBJ2-4 TRBV14 NA TGTGCCAGCAGCCCTCGTGGGGGGCCCTACATTCAGTACTTC CASSPRGGPYIQYF
NA TRBJ1-2 TRBV5-6 NA TGTGCCAGCAGCTTGGATTCGGAGCGTAACTATGGCTACACCTTC CASSLDSERNYGYTF
NA TRBJ2-5 TRBV4-1 NA TGCGCCAGCAGCCAAGATACGGGCCGCGAGACCCAGTACTTC CASSQDTGRETQYF
NA TRBJ2-7 TRBV4-2 NA TGTGCCAGCAGCCAAGAGGCCTGGACCTACGAGCAGTACTTC CASSQEAWTYEQYF
TRBD2 TRBJ2-7 TRBV5-1 NA TGCGCCAGCAGCTTGGATACGGGAGGGCCCTACGAGCAGTACTTC CASSLDTGGPYEQYF
NA TRBJ2-7 TRBV27 NA TGTGCCAGCAGTCCCAGGGACGGCTCCTACGAGCAGTACTTC CASSPRDGSYEQYF
TRBD2 TRBJ2-7 TRBV6-1 few TGTGCCAGCACCCCCGGGACTAGCGACTACGAGCAGTACTTC CASTPGTSDYEQYF
TRBD2 TRBJ2-5 TRBV28 NA TGTGCCAGCAGTTCAGGACTAGTTGGGACCCAGTACTTC CASSSGLVGTQYF
NA TRBJ1-5 TRBV27 NA TGTGCCAGCGGGCGAAGCCTAGATCAGCCCCAGCATTTT CASGRSLDQPQHF
TRBD1 TRBJ1-2 TRBV4-1 NA TGCACCAGCAGCCAAGTGTCCAGGGGGGATGGCTACACCTTC CTSSQVSRGDGYTF
NA TRBJ1-3 TRBV10-1 NA TGCGCCGTAAGGAAGACGGGGCCTGGAAACACCATATATTTT CAVRKTGPGNTIYF
NA TRBJ2-1 TRBV27 NA TGTGCCAGCAGTTTTTCAGCGGTAATCTCCTACAATGAGCAGTTCTTC CASSFSAVISYNEQFF
NA TRBJ2-5 TRBV6-5 NA TGTGCCAGCAGTGAACGGGGAGAGACCCAGTACTTC CASSERGETQYF
NA TRBJ1-5 TRBV18 NA TGTGCCAGCTCACTAGACGGAGATCAGCCCCAGCATTTT CASSLDGDQPQHF
TRBD1 TRBJ1-1 TRBV28 NA TGTGCCAGCAGTTTAAAGGCAGGGGGACGATCAGCTTTCTTT CASSLKAGGRSAFF
NA TRBJ1-2 TRBV4-1 NA TGCGCCAGCAGCCAAGGGTTGCCGGCGGACTATGGCTACACCTTC CASSQGLPADYGYTF
TRBD1 TRBJ1-4 TRBV4-1 NA TGCGCCAGCAGCCATGTACCGGGACAGGGGCCCGTCCGGGAAGAAAAACTGTTTTTT CASSHVPGQGPVREEKLFF
NA TRBJ2-1 TRBV6-1 once TGTGCCCTCGGGAGCGCTAGCTCCTACAATGAGCAGTTCTTC CALGSASSYNEQFF
TRBD1 TRBJ1-5 TRBV6-5 NA TGTGCCAGCAGTTTGAAGACAGGGCCGAATCAGCCCCAGCATTTT CASSLKTGPNQPQHF
NA TRBJ2-3 TRBV2 NA TGTGCCAGCAGTCTGGAACAGGGCACAGATACGCAGTATTTT CASSLEQGTDTQYF
NA TRBJ2-5 TRBV4-2 NA TGTGCCAGCAGCCAAGACCCTCAAGAGACCCAGTACTTC CASSQDPQETQYF
TRBD2 TRBJ2-1 TRBV6-6 NA TGTGCCAGCAGTTACTCGGCTAGCGGGAGTGATGAGCAGTTCTTC CASSYSASGSDEQFF
NA TRBJ1-2 TRBV27 NA TGTGCCAGCAGTTTGGGGGGCACACACTATGGCTACACCTTC CASSLGGTHYGYTF
TRBD1 TRBJ2-7 TRBV9 NA TGTGCCAGCAGCGCTGGGACAGGTAACTACGAGCAGTACTTC CASSAGTGNYEQYF
NA TRBJ1-6 TRBV10-3 medium-sized TGTGCCATCAGTAAACAGGGAGGGGAATCACCCCTCCACTTT CAISKQGGESPLHF
TRBD1 TRBJ2-5 TRBV9 NA TGTGCCAGCAGCCTTCAACAGGGGGCCTCCCAAACCCAGTACTTC CASSLQQGASQTQYF
NA TRBJ2-2 TRBV9 NA TGTGCCAGCAGGGAGCTCAACACCGGGGAGCTGTTTTTT CASRELNTGELFF
NA TRBJ1-4 TRBV5-1 NA TGCGCCAGCAGCTTGTCCCAGCTTAATGAAAAACTGTTTTTT CASSLSQLNEKLFF
NA TRBJ2-2 TRBV7-2 NA TGTGCCAGCAGCTTAGGGCCCTCTAGATACCTCACCGGGGAGCTGTTTTTT CASSLGPSRYLTGELFF
TRBD1 TRBJ1-6 TRBV18 once TGTGCCAGCTCAAGGACAGGGAACACTAATAATTCACCCCTCCACTTT CASSRTGNTNNSPLHF
TRBD1 TRBJ1-1 TRBV7-6 NA TGTGCCAGCAGCTTGATGGACAGGGGGTCTGAAGCTTTCTTT CASSLMDRGSEAFF
TRBD1 TRBJ1-3 TRBV19 NA TGTGCCAGTAAGACAGGGGGAGGAAACACCATATATTTT CASKTGGGNTIYF
NA TRBJ1-1 TRBV6-1 NA TGTGCCAGCAGTGAAATAGGGAACACTGAAGCTTTCTTT CASSEIGNTEAFF
NA TRBJ2-3 TRBV18 NA TGTGCCAGCTCAGAAGGGACCGCGGACTCGGGTACGCAGTATTTT CASSEGTADSGTQYF
NA TRBJ1-2 TRBV30 once TGTGCCTGGACCCGAACGCCGGGAGCTAACTATGGCTACACCTTC CAWTRTPGANYGYTF
NA TRBJ2-5 TRBV20-1 NA TGCAGTGCTAGAGGGATGGGTTTCCAGTACTTC CSARGMGFQYF
TRBD1 TRBJ2-2 TRBV5-1 NA TGCGCCAGTCAAACAGGGGTTGCGAACACCGGGGAGCTGTTTTTT CASQTGVANTGELFF